Following are 30 T cell receptor beta chains from one sample sequenced in a study of blood T cell repertoires in COVID-19. Sequencing used immunoSEQ multiplex PCR; TCRdb keeps in-frame clones, though not all of them. Among 200,000 to 250,000 clones listed, about 87% were seen once. The sample consisted of peripheral blood. The receptors shown here come from a woman in her sixties or seventies with active or convalescent COVID-19.

This clone appeared once. The chain links TRBV5-4 to TRBJ2-1; TRBD2 is a possible D gene (5 bases). Germline CDR1 is SGHNT and CDR2 is YYREEE (reference sequence). The germline V and J ends were trimmed by 0 bases and 0 bases, with 10 bases remaining between them. The CDR3 length is 16 residues. The CDR3 loop reads CASSLGGPSSYNEQFF. DNA of the CDR3: TGTGCCAGCAGCTTGGGCGGGCCGAGCTCCTACAATGAGCAGTTCTTC.

This sequence joins TRBV19 and TRBJ1-2; D is perhaps TRBD1 (6 bases). The germline V gene encodes CDR1 LNHDA and CDR2 SQIVND (reference sequence). The CDR3 consists of 14 residues. V shed 7 bases and J shed 0 bases, with 12 bases lying between them. CDR3 nucleotide sequence: TGTGCCAGTAACAGACAGGCCACTAACTATGGCTACACCTTC. Encoded protein: CASNRQATNYGYTF.

This sequence joins TRBV29-1 and TRBJ1-2; the D is unclear. The CDR3 covers 12 residues. Trimming removed 4 bases from V and 8 bases from J, with 14 bases in between. Germline-derived CDR1 and CDR2 are SQVTM and ANQGSEA. The CDR3 coding sequence is TGCAGCGTTGGTGACCAGCGTGGCGGCTACACCTTC. It specifies CSVGDQRGGYTF.

DNA for the CDR3: TGTGCCAGCAGCCAACAAACAGGGAGGGGCTATGGCTACACCTTC. Translating it yields CASSQQTGRGYGYTF. V is TRBV3-1 (or the pseudogene TRBV3-2) and J is TRBJ1-2, with D possibly TRBD1 on 6 matching bases. CDR1 and CDR2 from the germline V gene are LGHDT and YNNKEL (reference sequence). The ends were cut back, 2 bases at V and 4 bases at J, with 14 bases in the middle. CDR3 length equals 15 residues.

This rearrangement joins TRBV20-1 to TRBJ2-5, with D unresolved. The V gene's germline CDR1 is DFQATT and CDR2 SNEGSKA (reference sequence). The CDR3 is 11 residues long. Trimming shortened V by 8 bases and J by 2 bases, and 9 bases separated the two germline ends. CDR3 bases: TGCAGTCCCTTTCGGCAAGAGACCCAGTACTTC. This gives the protein CSPFRQETQYF.

V is TRBV6-5 and J is TRBJ1-1; D is ambiguous. The germline CDR1 and CDR2 sequences are MNHEY and SVGAGI. This CDR3 has 11 residues. V lost 8 bases and J lost 6, with 10 bases in between. The chain's CDR3 is CASQRGAEAFF. As DNA, the CDR3 is TGTGCCAGCCAGCGCGGGGCTGAAGCTTTCTTT.

V usage is TRBV7-8 and J usage is TRBJ2-4; a possible D gene is TRBD1 (5 bases). Trimming shortened V by 1 base and J by 0 bases, and 22 bases separated the two germline ends. Germline V gene data show CDR1 as SGHVS and CDR2 as FQNEAQ. The CDR3 covers 20 residues. CDR3 region: CASSLGVGRDGERAKNIQYF. CDR3 sequence (DNA): TGTGCCAGCAGCTTAGGGGTTGGCAGGGATGGGGAAAGAGCCAAAAACATTCAGTACTTC.

This chain connects TRBV7-2 to TRBJ2-2, with D tentatively TRBD1 (6 bases). CDR1 SGHTA and CDR2 FQGNSA come from the germline V gene. The CDR3 is 17 residues long. Between the trimmed V and J ends, which lost 1 base and 1 base, there was a span of 13 bases. CDR3 DNA: TGTGCCAGCAGCTTAGGGGGGCCCAGGTTGAACACCGGGGAGCTGTTTTTT. It yields the protein CASSLGGPRLNTGELFF. The complete variable domain, with remaining parts taken from reference TRBV7-2 and TRBJ2-2, reads GAGVSQSPSNKVTEKGKDVELRCDPISGHTALYWYRQSLGQGLEFLIYFQGNSAPDKSGLPSDRFSAERTGGSVSTLTIQRTQQEDSAVYLCASSLGGPRLNTGELFFGEGSRLTVL.

The rearrangement joins TRBV7-6 to TRBJ2-1; TRBD1 agrees at 9 bases. The V gene's germline CDR1 is SGHVS and CDR2 FNYEAQ. Trimming removed 3 bases from V and 5 bases from J; junction bases left unmatched: 5. This CDR3 contains 15 residues. The CDR3 reads CASSFPGQGHNEQFF. The DNA for the CDR3 is TGTGCCAGCAGCTTCCCGGGACAGGGTCACAATGAGCAGTTCTTC. Full variable domain (remainder filled in from reference TRBV7-6 and TRBJ2-1): GAGVSQSPRYKVTKRGQDVALRCDPISGHVSLYWYRQALGQGPEFLTYFNYEAQQDKSGLPNDRFSAERPEGSISTLTIQRTEQRDSAMYRCASSFPGQGHNEQFFGPGTRLTVL.

A few counts support this clone. The chain links TRBV6-6 to TRBJ2-1; no firm D call. Per the germline V gene, CDR1 is MNHNY and CDR2 is SVGAGI (reference sequence). The CDR3 is 12 amino acids. V was cut by 6 bases and J by 4 bases, with 7 bases left in between. The CDR3 nucleotides are TGTGCCAGCAGCGTTCTTTACAATGAGCAGTTCTTC. Protein: CASSVLYNEQFF.

The rearrangement uses TRBV24-1 and TRBJ2-3; 10 bases match TRBD2. V shed 6 bases and J 1 base; nucleotides not matched to a gene: 0. This CDR3 contains 14 residues. Germline CDR1 KGHDR, CDR2 SFDVKD. The CDR3 nucleotides are TGTGCCACCAGTCTAGCGGGGGGCACAGATACGCAGTATTTT. This encodes CATSLAGGTDTQYF.

In its sample, this clone was seen many times. The CDR3 DNA sequence: TGTGCCAGCAGCCCACAGGGGGGGCGCTTCACTGAAGCTTTCTTT. This translates into CASSPQGGRFTEAFF. This chain joins TRBV7-9 and TRBJ1-1; TRBD1 aligns across 8 bases. The CDR3 is 15 amino acids. Germline CDR1 SEHNR, CDR2 FQNEAQ (reference sequence). V shed 5 bases, J shed 4 bases, and the junction held 9 bases outside the gene matches. Full variable domain (missing parts from reference TRBV7-9 and TRBJ1-1): DTGVSQNPRHKITKRGQNVTFRCDPISEHNRLYWYRQTLGQGPEFLTYFQNEAQLEKSRLLSDRFSAERPKGSFSTLEIQRTEQGDSAMYLCASSPQGGRFTEAFFGQGTRLTVV.

This clone was seen only once. This sequence joins TRBV9 and TRBJ1-5; unclear D gene. The V end lost 0 bases, the J end lost 7 bases, and 5 bases lay between the germline ends. The germline V gene encodes CDR1 SGDLS and CDR2 YYNGEE. The CDR3 totals 12 residues. DNA for the CDR3: TGTGCCAGCAGCGTAGCTAAACAGCCCCAGCATTTT. Translation: CASSVAKQPQHF. Looking up the rest from reference TRBV9 and TRBJ1-5 gives the full variable domain: DSGVTQTPKHLITATGQRVTLRCSPRSGDLSVYWYQQSLDQGLQFLIQYYNGEERAKGNILERFSAQQFPDLHSELNLSSLELGDSALYFCASSVAKQPQHFGDGTRLSIL.

This clone was seen just once. This chain joins TRBV7-2 and TRBJ1-2, with 8 bases that match TRBD1. V lost 5 bases and J lost 8; bases outside the gene matches: 10. This CDR3 is 14 amino acids long. Germline assignment: CDR1 SGHTA and CDR2 FQGNSA. CDR3 residues: CASSRFPTGGGYTF. DNA for the CDR3: TGTGCCAGCAGCCGTTTCCCAACAGGGGGAGGCTACACCTTC.

The rearrangement joins TRBV14 to TRBJ2-6; D not resolved. V shed 8 bases and J shed 0 bases, with 11 bases lying between them. The CDR3 totals 15 residues. The V gene's germline CDR1 is SGHDN and CDR2 FVKESK. DNA for the CDR3: TGTGCCAGCCTCCGACTTACCTCTGGGGCCAACGTCCTGACTTTC. It codes for CASLRLTSGANVLTF.

J is TRBJ2-7 and V is TRBV7-2, with 7 bases fitting TRBD2. Germline loops: CDR1 SGHTA, CDR2 FQGNSA. CDR3 length: 15 residues. J was trimmed by 1 base and V by 0 bases; bases with no gene match: 3. The chain's CDR3 is CASSLAGRGSYEQYF. CDR3 bases: TGTGCCAGCAGCTTAGCTGGGCGGGGGTCCTACGAGCAGTACTTC.

V is TRBV6-6 and J is TRBJ1-4; weak D call: TRBD1 (5 bases). The CDR3 loop spans 14 amino acids. CDR1 and CDR2 (germline): MNHNY, SVGAGI (reference sequence). V dropped 7 bases and J dropped 7 bases, with 16 bases sitting between them. CDR3 DNA sequence: TGTGCCAGCACCCCGGGGGGTGGGGGTGAAAAACTGTTTTTT. This codes for CASTPGGGGEKLFF.

CDR3 protein: CASSADRDYGYTF. DNA for the CDR3: TGTGCCAGCAGCGCGGACAGGGACTATGGCTACACCTTC. The chain uses TRBV12-3 or TRBV12-4 and TRBJ1-2; 8 bases match TRBD1. After removal of 6 bases from V and 3 bases from J, the junction contained 3 bases not matched to a gene. CDR3 size: 13 residues.

This clone has more than one count but fewer than ten. The gene calls are TRBV9 and TRBJ1-6; TRBD1 aligns across 8 bases. The length of the CDR3 is 14 residues. Trimming removed 2 bases from V and 10 bases from J; junction bases left unmatched: 5. The V gene's germline CDR1 is SGDLS and CDR2 YYNGEE. The CDR3 is CASSVAGGESPLHF. The CDR3 nucleotides read TGTGCCAGCAGCGTGGCAGGGGGCGAGTCACCCCTCCACTTT.

The rearrangement joins TRBV7-2 to TRBJ2-1; 8 bases are a match to TRBD2. The CDR3 sequence is 18 residues long. With V trimmed by 4 bases and J by 4 bases, 15 bases remained unmatched. Germline V gene lookup returns CDR1 SGHTA and CDR2 FQGNSA. In nucleotides, the CDR3 is TGTGCCAGCAGCTCCTCCCGGTCGGTAGCGGGGTTGTACAATGAGCAGTTCTTC. This translates into CASSSSRSVAGLYNEQFF.

The rearrangement links TRBV14 to TRBJ1-1; no reliable D call. Germline values: CDR1 SGHDN, CDR2 FVKESK. This CDR3 spans 13 amino acids. Trimming shortened V by 0 bases and J by 5 bases, and 7 bases separated the two germline ends. The CDR3 loop reads CASSQELRTEAFF. The CDR3 DNA reads as TGTGCCAGCAGCCAAGAGTTGAGGACTGAAGCTTTCTTT.

This chain links TRBV7-8 with TRBJ1-6; D unresolved. The germline V gene encodes CDR1 SGHVS and CDR2 FQNEAQ. Trimming left V 0 bases short and J 7 bases short, with 10 bases between. There are 15 residues in the CDR3. The CDR3: CASSLARVLNSPLHF. In DNA, the CDR3 is TGTGCCAGCAGCTTAGCCCGGGTTTTAAATTCACCCCTCCACTTT.

V usage is TRBV18 and J usage is TRBJ1-2; 8 nucleotides align to TRBD1. This CDR3 has 14 residues. Germline V gene sequence: CDR1 KGHSH, CDR2 LQKENI. V shed 6 bases and J 6 bases; nucleotides not matched to a gene: 9. The CDR3 protein is CASSNPPQGDGYTF. Here the CDR3 DNA reads TGTGCCAGCTCGAATCCTCCACAGGGGGATGGCTACACCTTC.

V usage is TRBV10-1 and J usage is TRBJ2-5; D call uncertain. CDR3 length: 15 residues. Germline V CDR1 and CDR2: WNHNN, SYGVQD (reference sequence). V lost 3 bases and J lost 1, with 12 bases in between. This CDR3 is CASSDGSSPQETQYF. The CDR3 region has the DNA TGCGCCAGCAGTGATGGCTCATCCCCCCAAGAGACCCAGTACTTC.

The V call is TRBV2, the J call TRBJ1-2; 7 bases align to TRBD1. V lost 6 bases, J lost 4 bases, and 5 bases stayed unmatched. The CDR3 runs to 13 residues. The germline V gene encodes CDR1 SNHLY and CDR2 FYNNEI. The CDR3 spells CASSGDSRYGYTF. DNA for the CDR3: TGTGCCAGCAGCGGGGACAGCCGCTATGGCTACACCTTC.

The V gene is TRBV7-9, the J gene TRBJ1-2; D is uncertain. Per the germline V gene, CDR1 is SEHNR and CDR2 is FQNEAQ (reference sequence). V lost 3 bases to trimming and J lost 3 bases, with 8 bases between them. The CDR3 is 13 residues long. CDR3 amino acids: CASSFSSYYGYTF. CDR3 DNA sequence: TGTGCCAGCAGCTTTAGCAGTTACTATGGCTACACCTTC. The whole variable domain, filled in from reference TRBV7-9 and TRBJ1-2, reads DTGVSQNPRHKITKRGQNVTFRCDPISEHNRLYWYRQTLGQGPEFLTYFQNEAQLEKSRLLSDRFSAERPKGSFSTLEIQRTEQGDSAMYLCASSFSSYYGYTFGSGTRLTVV.

V and J are TRBV20-1 and TRBJ1-1; D unclear. Germline CDR1 DFQATT, CDR2 SNEGSKA (reference sequence). V was shortened by 3 bases and J by 0 bases, with 8 bases between the two germline ends. The CDR3 is 13 amino acids. CDR3 nucleotide sequence: TGCAGTGCTAGTGCGGTCATGAACACTGAAGCTTTCTTT. It yields the protein CSASAVMNTEAFF.

This clone was observed a handful of times. The chain recombines TRBV12-3 or TRBV12-4 with TRBJ2-5; no definite D call. Trimming took 6 bases from V and 4 from J, leaving 9 bases between them. The CDR3 runs 12 residues. DNA for the CDR3: TGTGCCAGCAGAGGATCAGGAGAGACCCAGTACTTC. Amino acid sequence: CASRGSGETQYF.

The chain has TRBV7-8 and TRBJ2-2; 8 bases are a match to TRBD1. The CDR3 loop spans 15 amino acids. The trim removed 6 bases at V and 0 bases at J, leaving 3 bases unmatched. Germline V gives CDR1 SGHVS, CDR2 FQNEAQ. In nucleotides, the CDR3 is TGTGCCAGCAGAACGACAGGGGCGAACACCGGGGAGCTGTTTTTT. Translation gives CASRTTGANTGELFF.

This rearrangement joins TRBV3-1 (or the pseudogene TRBV3-2) to TRBJ2-2; maybe TRBD2 (6 bases). The CDR3 length is 14 residues. Trimming took off 1 base at V and 5 bases at J, with 8 bases between the two ends. CDR1 LGHDT and CDR2 YNNKEL come from the germline V gene (reference sequence). CDR3 region: CASSQVRGTGELFF. The CDR3 bases are TGTGCCAGCAGCCAAGTTCGGGGGACCGGGGAGCTGTTTTTT.